Listed below are T cell receptor beta chains from one sample, sequenced in a study of blood T cell repertoires in COVID-19. TCRdb keeps only in-frame clones here, not all; method: immunoSEQ multiplex PCR. Of tens of thousands of clones listed, roughly 80% are singletons. Source material: peripheral blood. Source of these receptors: a woman of 80 years or more with acute or convalescent COVID-19. CDR3s include the opening cysteine and the closing phenylalanine or tryptophan. A clone size is listed for some rows: how often the clone was seen (once, few, many), or a class if it is expanded.

j_gene,len,v_gene,abundance,CDR3aa
TRBJ1-2,12,TRBV6-5,.,CASRRTDYGYTF
TRBJ2-1,13,TRBV15,.,CATSRGTVNEQFF
TRBJ2-5,14,TRBV28,.,CASSETQVEETQYF
TRBJ2-1,12,TRBV10-3,once,CAISGRLAEQFF
TRBJ1-1,17,TRBV19,.,CASSIKVPRAGDTEAFF
TRBJ1-1,13,TRBV7-2,few,CASSWGRNTEAFF
TRBJ2-3,16,TRBV5-6,.,CASSAYLGAGTDTQYF
TRBJ2-2,18,TRBV9,.,CASSVGEGQKPNTGELFF
TRBJ1-1,14,TRBV28,few,CASSLIQAVTEAFF
TRBJ1-2,11,TRBV3-1/TRBV3-2,.,CASSSDREYTF
TRBJ2-2,12,TRBV12-3/TRBV12-4,.,CASTLNTGELFF
TRBJ1-4,14,TRBV2,.,CASSRTGFNEKLFF
TRBJ1-1,13,TRBV27,once,CASSRQGNTEAFF
TRBJ2-1,21,TRBV4-2,.,CASSQAPPRRGAESSYNEQFF
TRBJ2-2,16,TRBV6-2/TRBV6-3,.,CASSYAGQGRAGELFF
TRBJ1-2,12,TRBV12-3/TRBV12-4,few,CASSPQGRGYTF
TRBJ2-1,19,TRBV5-5,.,CASSPKTIGALSSYNEQFF
TRBJ1-6,15,TRBV11-3,.,CASSLDPGGGSPLHF
TRBJ1-1,15,TRBV7-9,.,CASSAGQSLNTEAFF
TRBJ2-1,12,TRBV12-3/TRBV12-4,.,CASSFGTGGPFF
TRBJ2-5,17,TRBV5-6,few,CASSLERRGEIQETQYF
TRBJ1-5,15,TRBV27,few,CASSQAGYSNQPQHF
TRBJ1-1,13,TRBV11-2,.,CASRLQGNTEAFF
TRBJ1-1,14,TRBV27,.,CASSWGGVGTEAFF
TRBJ1-6,15,TRBV28,.,CASSRRDRYNSPLHF
TRBJ2-5,13,TRBV21-1,once,CASGGTGEETQYF
TRBJ2-7,14,TRBV18,.,CASSLPGETHEQYF
TRBJ2-3,15,TRBV7-9,.,CASSPSGGNTDTQYF
TRBJ1-2,13,TRBV29-1,.,CSVEPQGSYGYTF
TRBJ2-2,16,TRBV7-2,.,CASSNPRTGWGGELFF
TRBJ2-7,16,TRBV5-6,few,CASSGPFEGDPYEQYF
TRBJ2-2,14,TRBV3-1/TRBV3-2,.,CASSQDRSGTELFF
TRBJ1-1,12,TRBV7-6,.,CASSLIVTEAFF
TRBJ2-2,15,TRBV27,.,CASSLSGLAAGELFF
TRBJ1-4,13,TRBV30,.,CAGRDSPNEKLFF
TRBJ1-2,17,TRBV3-1/TRBV3-2,once,CASSQWDRGTRGYGYTF
TRBJ1-4,15,TRBV2,.,CASRGSQGPDEKLFF
TRBJ1-4,15,TRBV28,.,CASSFPDSRREKLFF
TRBJ1-2,16,TRBV11-2,.,CASTKIPILSNYGYTF